Below, 17 T cell receptor beta chains from the same sample are listed, as sequenced in a study of blood T cell repertoires in COVID-19. Assay: immunoSEQ multiplex PCR; the TCRdb copy retains only in-frame clones and omits some. The sample has about 210,000 clones, around 86% seen once. The sequenced sample consisted of PBMCs or T cells enriched from blood (not recorded which). The receptors come from a woman in her forties in a cohort exposed to, infected with or recovered from COVID-19 (not recorded which).

The chain employs TRBV10-2 and TRBJ1-1; D call uncertain. V was clipped by 5 bases and J by 2 bases, with 9 bases between them. The CDR3 is made up of 13 amino acids. Germline V CDR1 and CDR2: WSHSY, SAAADI. CDR3 coding DNA: TGCGCCAGCAGTTTGAGTCTTAACACTGAAGCTTTCTTT. Translation gives CASSLSLNTEAFF.

This chain connects TRBV6-2 or TRBV6-3 to TRBJ2-1; tentative D call: TRBD2 (7 bases). From germline, CDR1 is MNHEY and CDR2 SVGEGT. The CDR3 is made up of 17 amino acids. With 6 bases removed from V and 6 bases from J, the gap between germline ends came to 24 bases. CDR3 sequence (DNA): TGTGCCAGCAGCCAGCTCATCGGGGGGCCGTCTATCAATGAGCAGTTCTTC. It codes for CASSQLIGGPSINEQFF.

The genes are TRBV30 and TRBJ1-1, with D perhaps TRBD1 (5 bases). Trimming removed 0 bases from V and 5 bases from J, with 16 bases in between. The CDR3 has 15 amino acids. Germline V lookup: CDR1 GTSNPN, CDR2 SVGIG (reference sequence). CDR3 DNA sequence: TGTGCCTGGAGTGTATTTCAGGGTAAGGAAACTGAAGCTTTCTTT. Translating it yields CAWSVFQGKETEAFF.

CDR3 sequence (DNA): TGTGCCAGCAGCTTCCCCCGGGACAGCATGAACACTGAAGCTTTCTTT. Translated: CASSFPRDSMNTEAFF. V is TRBV7-8 and J is TRBJ1-1; 7 bases agree with TRBD1. V lost 3 bases to trimming and J lost 0 bases; unmatched junction nucleotides: 7. Germline CDR1 reads SGHVS; CDR2 reads FQNEAQ. The CDR3 has 16 amino acids.

This rearrangement joins TRBV10-3 to TRBJ1-2; D gene unclear. The CDR3 is 10 residues long. Per the germline V gene, CDR1 is ENHRY and CDR2 is SYGVKD. The V end lost 10 bases, the J end lost 8 bases, and 11 bases lay between the germline ends. DNA for the CDR3: TGTGCCACCAACAGTAACGGCTACACCTTC. As protein: CATNSNGYTF.

J is TRBJ2-5 and V is TRBV5-6; 11 positions match TRBD2. The trim removed 4 bases at V and 3 bases at J, leaving 8 bases unmatched. Germline V gives CDR1 SGHDT, CDR2 YYEEEE. The CDR3 length is 16 residues. The CDR3 protein is CASSLPSGGPEETQYF. CDR3 sequence (DNA): TGTGCCAGCAGCCTACCTAGCGGGGGGCCGGAAGAGACCCAGTACTTC.

The gene calls are TRBV4-2 and TRBJ2-7; possible D gene TRBD1, 6 bases. The CDR3 has 15 residues. Trimming pared 0 bases from V and 3 bases from J, leaving 12 bases between. Germline assignment: CDR1 LGHNA and CDR2 YNFKEQ. The CDR3 reads CASSQDHRADYEQYF. For the CDR3, the DNA is TGTGCCAGCAGCCAAGATCACAGGGCCGACTACGAGCAGTACTTC.

The chain recombines TRBV13 with TRBJ1-1; 7 nucleotides match TRBD1. The trim removed 0 bases at V and 0 bases at J, leaving 4 bases unmatched. Germline V gene lookup returns CDR1 PRHDT and CDR2 FYEKMQ (reference sequence). The CDR3 is 16 amino acids. CDR3 protein: CASSLGQGRLNTEAFF. DNA of the CDR3: TGTGCCAGCAGCTTAGGACAGGGGAGGTTGAACACTGAAGCTTTCTTT. The variable domain in full, with the rest retrieved from reference TRBV13 and TRBJ1-1, is AAGVIQSPRHLIKEKRETATLKCYPIPRHDTVYWYQQGPGQDPQFLISFYEKMQSDKGSIPDRFSAQQFSDYHSELNMSSLELGDSALYFCASSLGQGRLNTEAFFGQGTRLTVV.

The gene calls are TRBV20-1 and TRBJ1-6; D unclear. Trimming removed 3 bases at V and 9 bases at J, with 12 bases between. There are 13 residues in the CDR3. CDR1 and CDR2 (germline): DFQATT, SNEGSKA (reference sequence). Here the CDR3 DNA reads TGCAGTGCTAGTCCCCGGAGGATTTCACCCCTCCACTTT. It yields the protein CSASPRRISPLHF.

DNA for the CDR3: TGCAGCGGGGACAGAAGGACTAGCGGGAGGACTCCTTCCTCCTACAATGAGCAGTTCTTC. This codes for CSGDRRTSGRTPSSYNEQFF. The rearrangement links TRBV29-1 to TRBJ2-1; 14 positions agree with TRBD2. The CDR3 covers 20 residues. Germline assignment: CDR1 SQVTM and CDR2 ANQGSEA. Germline trimming cut 7 bases from V and 0 bases from J; bases unmatched to any gene: 17.

The J gene is TRBJ1-1, the V gene TRBV10-3; D possibly corresponds to TRBD1 (5 bases). CDR1 and CDR2 from the germline V gene are ENHRY and SYGVKD. The CDR3 is 14 residues long. Deletions cut 0 bases from V and 6 bases from J, with 11 bases between. The CDR3 bases are TGTGCCATCAGTGAGTCGGGAGGACACCCTGAAGCTTTCTTT. Its protein is CAISESGGHPEAFF.

This sequence joins TRBV19 and TRBJ2-2; 7 bases line up with TRBD2. The germline gives CDR1 LNHDA, CDR2 SQIVND (reference sequence). This CDR3 is built from 16 residues. V shed 1 base, J shed 0 bases, and the junction held 2 bases outside the gene matches. DNA for the CDR3: TGTGCCAGTAGTATAGGCGGGAGAGCGAACACCGGGGAGCTGTTTTTT. Translation: CASSIGGRANTGELFF.

The CDR3 loop reads CASSSLPKSVAGGRYEQYF. The CDR3 bases are TGTGCCAGCAGCTCCCTCCCTAAGAGCGTAGCGGGAGGGCGGTACGAGCAGTACTTC. The chain links TRBV13 to TRBJ2-7, with 11 bases that match TRBD2. The CDR3 extends over 19 amino acids. The germline V gene encodes CDR1 PRHDT and CDR2 FYEKMQ (reference sequence). The J segment lost 4 bases and the V segment lost 4 bases, leaving 18 bases of the junction unmatched.

The chain uses TRBV7-9 and TRBJ1-6, with TRBD1 matching 9 bases. The CDR3 has 14 residues. In germline, CDR1 is SEHNR, CDR2 FQNEAQ (reference sequence). Unmatched junction bases numbered 6, after V lost 6 bases and J lost 9 bases. The CDR3 nucleotides read TGTGCCAGCAGGGACCGGGACAGGGTTTCACCCCTCCACTTT. Amino acids: CASRDRDRVSPLHF.

The rearrangement uses TRBV24-1 and TRBJ1-2; possibly TRBD1 for D (5 bases). Trimming left V 5 bases short and J 8 bases short, with 11 bases between. Germline V gives CDR1 KGHDR, CDR2 SFDVKD. This CDR3 region has 12 residues. Here the CDR3 reads CATSGRGGGYTF. The CDR3 nucleotides read TGTGCCACCAGTGGAAGGGGCGGAGGCTACACCTTC.

This clone showed up just a few times. J is TRBJ2-7 and V is TRBV11-2; D possibly corresponds to TRBD2 (5 bases). Germline V gene sequence: CDR1 SGHAT, CDR2 FQNNGV. The ends were cut back, 0 bases at V and 3 bases at J, with 12 bases in the middle. The CDR3 runs 15 residues. The DNA for the CDR3 is TGTGCCAGCAGCTTAGAGTACGGGAACAACTACGAGCAGTACTTC. Its translation is CASSLEYGNNYEQYF.

The chain links TRBV11-2 to TRBJ1-1; unclear D gene. Germline V gives CDR1 SGHAT, CDR2 FQNNGV. This CDR3 is built from 14 residues. V was clipped by 5 bases and J by 3 bases, with 13 bases between them. The CDR3 DNA is TGTGCCAGCAGCCCAAGAACCTATTACACTGAAGCTTTCTTT. Translated: CASSPRTYYTEAFF.